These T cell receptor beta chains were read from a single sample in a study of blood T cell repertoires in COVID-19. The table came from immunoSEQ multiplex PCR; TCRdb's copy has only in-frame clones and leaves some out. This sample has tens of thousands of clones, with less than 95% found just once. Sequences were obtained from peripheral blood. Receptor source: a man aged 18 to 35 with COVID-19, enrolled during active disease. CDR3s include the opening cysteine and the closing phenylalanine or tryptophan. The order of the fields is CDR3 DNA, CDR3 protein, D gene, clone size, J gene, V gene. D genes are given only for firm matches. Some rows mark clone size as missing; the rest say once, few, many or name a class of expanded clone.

DNA: TGTGCCAGCAGGAACAGGGAGGGTGAGCAGTACTTC; CDR3: CASRNREGEQYF; D: NA; size: NA; J: TRBJ2-7; V: TRBV28
DNA: TGCGCCAGGGGAGGTGGGGTGACTCCTGGCGAGCAGTACTTC; CDR3: CARGGGVTPGEQYF; D: NA; size: NA; J: TRBJ2-7; V: TRBV10-1
DNA: TGTGCCACCAGCAGAGACCCGCCCCTAGCGGGAGAGCCAGATACGCAGTATTTT; CDR3: CATSRDPPLAGEPDTQYF; D: TRBD2; size: NA; J: TRBJ2-3; V: TRBV15
DNA: TGTGCCAGCAGCCGGGGCTCCTACGAGCAGTACTTC; CDR3: CASSRGSYEQYF; D: NA; size: once; J: TRBJ2-7; V: TRBV11-2
DNA: TGTGCCAGCAGCTTAGTCCTAAGGGGCACTGAAGCTTTCTTT; CDR3: CASSLVLRGTEAFF; D: NA; size: once; J: TRBJ1-1; V: TRBV7-9
DNA: TGTGCCAGCAGTCCTAGCGGGAACTACAATGAGCAGTTCTTC; CDR3: CASSPSGNYNEQFF; D: TRBD2; size: NA; J: TRBJ2-1; V: TRBV27
DNA: TGTGCCAGCAGCGTAGCAAGGGAGCGTTCCTACGAGCAGTACTTC; CDR3: CASSVARERSYEQYF; D: NA; size: NA; J: TRBJ2-7; V: TRBV11-1
DNA: TGTGCCAGCAGTTCCGGGTGGTCTAGCTCTATCCGAGAGACCCAGTACTTC; CDR3: CASSSGWSSSIRETQYF; D: NA; size: NA; J: TRBJ2-5; V: TRBV28
DNA: TGTGCCTGGACAGGGGAGACCGGGGAGCTGTTTTTT; CDR3: CAWTGETGELFF; D: NA; size: NA; J: TRBJ2-2; V: TRBV30
DNA: TGTGCCACCAGTGATTCCGGGACAGGGTTGGTTTTT; CDR3: CATSDSGTGLVF; D: TRBD1; size: once; J: TRBJ1-3; V: TRBV24-1
DNA: TGTGCCAGTAGTGACCCGCCCCGCGGGGGTGTCTACGAGCAGTACTTC; CDR3: CASSDPPRGGVYEQYF; D: TRBD2; size: NA; J: TRBJ2-7; V: TRBV19
DNA: TGTGCCAGCAGTGAATTCCGGGACAGTGCCTACGAGCAGTACTTC; CDR3: CASSEFRDSAYEQYF; D: TRBD1; size: NA; J: TRBJ2-7; V: TRBV6-1
DNA: TGTGCCAGCAGTCTTTCTCCGGGAGAGCAGTACTTC; CDR3: CASSLSPGEQYF; D: NA; size: NA; J: TRBJ2-7; V: TRBV12-3/TRBV12-4
DNA: TGTGCCAGCAGCAATGTACCTAGCGGTAACAATGAGCAGTTCTTC; CDR3: CASSNVPSGNNEQFF; D: NA; size: NA; J: TRBJ2-1; V: TRBV21-1
DNA: TGCGCCAGCAGCTTGTCAGGGCAAGGAAACGAGCAGTACTTC; CDR3: CASSLSGQGNEQYF; D: NA; size: NA; J: TRBJ2-7; V: TRBV5-1
DNA: TGTGCCAGCAGCCAAGCGGGAGCGGGCCACGAGCAGTACTTC; CDR3: CASSQAGAGHEQYF; D: TRBD2; size: NA; J: TRBJ2-7; V: TRBV7-2
DNA: TGCGCCAGCAGCCAAGGGGACAGGAGGACTGAAGCTTTCTTT; CDR3: CASSQGDRRTEAFF; D: TRBD1; size: NA; J: TRBJ1-1; V: TRBV4-3
DNA: TGTGCCAGTAGTATAGACAGAACAGGGGCTGTTGAAAAACTGCTTTTT; CDR3: CASSIDRTGAVEKLLF; D: TRBD1; size: NA; J: TRBJ1-4; V: TRBV19
DNA: TGTGCCAGCAGTTTATCGGGGGTACAGGGGGCCCTCTTTGGAAACACCATATATTTT; CDR3: CASSLSGVQGALFGNTIYF; D: TRBD1; size: NA; J: TRBJ1-3; V: TRBV28
DNA: TGTGCCAGCAGTGAAATGGGGCCGGGACACCGGTCCCACGAGCAGTACTTC; CDR3: CASSEMGPGHRSHEQYF; D: NA; size: NA; J: TRBJ2-7; V: TRBV2
DNA: TGCGCCAGCAGCCAGGGATTCCGGACTAGCGGGCTACAAGAGACCCAGTACTTC; CDR3: CASSQGFRTSGLQETQYF; D: TRBD2; size: NA; J: TRBJ2-5; V: TRBV4-3
DNA: TGTGCCAGCAGCCCTAGCGGACTTAACTACAATGAGCAGTTCTTC; CDR3: CASSPSGLNYNEQFF; D: TRBD2; size: NA; J: TRBJ2-1; V: TRBV7-9
DNA: TGTGCCACCAGTGACCCGGGACTAGCGGGAGGGCCCTTCGGTGCAGATACGCAGTATTTT; CDR3: CATSDPGLAGGPFGADTQYF; D: TRBD2; size: NA; J: TRBJ2-3; V: TRBV24-1
DNA: TGTGCCAGCAGCCAAGAGGGAGGCCAGCCCCAGCATTTT; CDR3: CASSQEGGQPQHF; D: NA; size: NA; J: TRBJ1-5; V: TRBV3-1/TRBV3-2
DNA: TGTGCCAGCAGCCCAAGGACAGGGGGAAACTATGGCTACACCTTC; CDR3: CASSPRTGGNYGYTF; D: TRBD1; size: few; J: TRBJ1-2; V: TRBV7-9
DNA: TGTGCCAGCAGAGGGGCTGGTGCACCCCTCCACTTT; CDR3: CASRGAGAPLHF; D: NA; size: NA; J: TRBJ1-6; V: TRBV6-5
DNA: TGTGCCAGCAGTTCCAGGGGCTGGGGCTACACCTTC; CDR3: CASSSRGWGYTF; D: NA; size: once; J: TRBJ1-2; V: TRBV27
DNA: TGTGCCAGCAGCTTAGGGGGGGACCAGCCCCAGCATTTT; CDR3: CASSLGGDQPQHF; D: NA; size: once; J: TRBJ1-5; V: TRBV7-6
DNA: TGCGCCAGCAGCCAAGGGGGACAGGGGTACAATGAGCAGTTCTTC; CDR3: CASSQGGQGYNEQFF; D: TRBD1; size: once; J: TRBJ2-1; V: TRBV4-1
DNA: TGTGCCAGCAGCCCCCTCATTAGAGCGGGGACTGAAGCTTTCTTT; CDR3: CASSPLIRAGTEAFF; D: NA; size: NA; J: TRBJ1-1; V: TRBV9
DNA: TGTGCCAGCAGTTTGGGGACTAGCTCCTACGAGCAGTACTTC; CDR3: CASSLGTSSYEQYF; D: TRBD2; size: NA; J: TRBJ2-7; V: TRBV28
DNA: TGTGCCAGCAGTGATACACAGTTCTTC; CDR3: CASSDTQFF; D: NA; size: NA; J: TRBJ2-1; V: TRBV2
DNA: TGCAGCGTTCGGGAGGGCGCTCGCTACGAGCAGTACTTC; CDR3: CSVREGARYEQYF; D: TRBD2; size: NA; J: TRBJ2-7; V: TRBV29-1
DNA: TGTGCCAGCAGCTTAGCGCTGGACAGGGCGCTAAATAAGGATGGCTACACCTTC; CDR3: CASSLALDRALNKDGYTF; D: TRBD1; size: NA; J: TRBJ1-2; V: TRBV7-2
DNA: TGTGCCAGCAGTCTTCAGCGGGTACTGCAGTTCTTC; CDR3: CASSLQRVLQFF; D: NA; size: NA; J: TRBJ2-1; V: TRBV12-3/TRBV12-4
DNA: TGTGCCAGCAGTTACTATGGGACTAGCGGCACCTACGAGCAGTACTTC; CDR3: CASSYYGTSGTYEQYF; D: TRBD2; size: NA; J: TRBJ2-7; V: TRBV6-2/TRBV6-3
DNA: TGTGCCAGCAGTCCTGGACTCAGCACAGATACGCAGTATTTT; CDR3: CASSPGLSTDTQYF; D: NA; size: NA; J: TRBJ2-3; V: TRBV11-3
DNA: TGCGCCACCTCCAAGGCGGTTGACTCCTACAATGAGCAGTTCTTC; CDR3: CATSKAVDSYNEQFF; D: NA; size: NA; J: TRBJ2-1; V: TRBV10-1
DNA: TGTGCCAGCAGCCCAGGTCAAGGGGGAGCTTTCTTT; CDR3: CASSPGQGGAFF; D: NA; size: NA; J: TRBJ1-1; V: TRBV11-3
DNA: TGTGCCAGCAGTTTTAGGCATCCTGAGGCGGCTAACTCCTACGAGCAGTACTTC; CDR3: CASSFRHPEAANSYEQYF; D: NA; size: NA; J: TRBJ2-7; V: TRBV28
DNA: TGTGCCAGCAGCCAATTGGGACAACCAGCTTTCTTT; CDR3: CASSQLGQPAFF; D: NA; size: once; J: TRBJ1-1; V: TRBV27
DNA: TGTGCCAGCAGACAGCTGCTAGACAGTCCCAATTCACCCCTCCACTTT; CDR3: CASRQLLDSPNSPLHF; D: NA; size: NA; J: TRBJ1-6; V: TRBV3-1/TRBV3-2
DNA: TGTGCCAGCAGTCGACGGGACACCTACACTGAAGCTTTCTTT; CDR3: CASSRRDTYTEAFF; D: NA; size: NA; J: TRBJ1-1; V: TRBV27
DNA: TGTGCCAGCAGCCAAGGACAGGGTGGTTGGGATACGCAGTATTTT; CDR3: CASSQGQGGWDTQYF; D: TRBD1; size: NA; J: TRBJ2-3; V: TRBV3-1/TRBV3-2
DNA: TGCAGCCCCTCGGGACTAGCGGGTAATGAGCAGTTCTTC; CDR3: CSPSGLAGNEQFF; D: TRBD2; size: once; J: TRBJ2-1; V: TRBV29-1
DNA: TGTGCCAGCAGTGAAGCGCGAGGCCTAGGAATCGATGAGCAGTTCTTC; CDR3: CASSEARGLGIDEQFF; D: NA; size: NA; J: TRBJ2-1; V: TRBV2
DNA: TGTGCAAGTCGCTTGGAGTTTAGGTACACTGAAGCTTTCTTT; CDR3: CASRLEFRYTEAFF; D: NA; size: NA; J: TRBJ1-1; V: TRBV12-2
DNA: TGCGCCAGCAGCCAAGATATGCACAGGCCAAACTACGAGCAGTACTTC; CDR3: CASSQDMHRPNYEQYF; D: NA; size: NA; J: TRBJ2-7; V: TRBV4-3
DNA: TGTGCCAGCAGCCCGGGACTAGCGGGAGCTGACGAGCAGTACTTC; CDR3: CASSPGLAGADEQYF; D: TRBD2; size: once; J: TRBJ2-7; V: TRBV11-2
DNA: TGTGCCAGCAGTTACCCCTGGGGACAAGAGGATGACTATGGCTACACCTTC; CDR3: CASSYPWGQEDDYGYTF; D: NA; size: NA; J: TRBJ1-2; V: TRBV6-2/TRBV6-3
DNA: TGTGCCAGCAGACGATACAGGGGGCCTGGAAACACCATATATTTT; CDR3: CASRRYRGPGNTIYF; D: TRBD1; size: once; J: TRBJ1-3; V: TRBV5-6
DNA: TGTGCCAGCAGTGAAGCCTCTCTCGCAGATACGCAGTATTTT; CDR3: CASSEASLADTQYF; D: NA; size: few; J: TRBJ2-3; V: TRBV6-1
DNA: TGCAGCGTTGGAGACAGGGTTGGAAACACCATATATTTT; CDR3: CSVGDRVGNTIYF; D: TRBD1; size: NA; J: TRBJ1-3; V: TRBV29-1
DNA: TGTGCCAGCAGCTCCAGCCGGGACAGAGACACCGGGGAGCTGTTTTTT; CDR3: CASSSSRDRDTGELFF; D: TRBD1; size: NA; J: TRBJ2-2; V: TRBV5-4
DNA: TGTGCCAGCAGCCCAGGACAGTATGAGCAGTTCTTC; CDR3: CASSPGQYEQFF; D: NA; size: NA; J: TRBJ2-1; V: TRBV6-2/TRBV6-3
DNA: TGCAGCGTTGAAGGGAGGACCGGGGAGCTGTTTTTT; CDR3: CSVEGRTGELFF; D: NA; size: NA; J: TRBJ2-2; V: TRBV29-1
DNA: TGTGCCTGGGAGGCTCTAGCTAACTATGGCTACACCTTC; CDR3: CAWEALANYGYTF; D: NA; size: NA; J: TRBJ1-2; V: TRBV30
DNA: TGTGCCAGCAGCCGAGACGACAGGGATAGGCGCACCGGGGAGCTGTTTTTT; CDR3: CASSRDDRDRRTGELFF; D: TRBD1; size: NA; J: TRBJ2-2; V: TRBV14
DNA: TGTGCCAGCAGCGCATCTCGAGACAGGGGGCGGTTAGGCTATGGCTACACCTTC; CDR3: CASSASRDRGRLGYGYTF; D: TRBD1; size: NA; J: TRBJ1-2; V: TRBV2
DNA: TGTGCCAGCAGCTTGGGCCGGACTTATGGCTACACCTTC; CDR3: CASSLGRTYGYTF; D: NA; size: NA; J: TRBJ1-2; V: TRBV5-6